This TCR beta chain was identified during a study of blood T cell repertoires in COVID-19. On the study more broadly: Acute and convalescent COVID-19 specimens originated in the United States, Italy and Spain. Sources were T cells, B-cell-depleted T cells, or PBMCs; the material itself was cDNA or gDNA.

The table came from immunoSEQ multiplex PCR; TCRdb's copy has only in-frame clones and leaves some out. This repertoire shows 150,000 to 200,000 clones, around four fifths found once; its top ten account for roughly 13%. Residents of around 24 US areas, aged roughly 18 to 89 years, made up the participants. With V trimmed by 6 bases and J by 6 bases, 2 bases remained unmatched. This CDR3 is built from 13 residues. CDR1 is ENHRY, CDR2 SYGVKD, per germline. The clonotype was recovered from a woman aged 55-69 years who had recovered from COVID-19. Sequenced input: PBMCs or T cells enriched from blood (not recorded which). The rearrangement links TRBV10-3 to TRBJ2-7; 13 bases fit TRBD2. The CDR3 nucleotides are TGTGCCATCAGCGGACTAGCGGGAGCCGAGCAGTACTTC. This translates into CAISGLAGAEQYF.